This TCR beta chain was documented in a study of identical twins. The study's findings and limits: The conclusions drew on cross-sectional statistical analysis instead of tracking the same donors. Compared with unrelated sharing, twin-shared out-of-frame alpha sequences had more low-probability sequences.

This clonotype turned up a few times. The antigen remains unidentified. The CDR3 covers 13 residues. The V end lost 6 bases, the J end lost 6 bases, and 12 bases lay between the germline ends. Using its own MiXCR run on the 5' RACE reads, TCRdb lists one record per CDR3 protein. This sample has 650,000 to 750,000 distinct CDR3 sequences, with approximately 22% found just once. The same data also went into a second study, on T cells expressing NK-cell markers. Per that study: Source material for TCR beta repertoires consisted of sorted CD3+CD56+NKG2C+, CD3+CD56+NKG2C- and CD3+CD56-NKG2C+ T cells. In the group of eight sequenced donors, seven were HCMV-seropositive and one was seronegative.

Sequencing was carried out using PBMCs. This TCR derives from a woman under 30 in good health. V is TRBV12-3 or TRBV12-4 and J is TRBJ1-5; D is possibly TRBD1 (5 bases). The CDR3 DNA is TGTGCCAGCAGGGGGCGGACAAGTCAGCCCCAGCATTTT. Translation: CASRGRTSQPQHF.